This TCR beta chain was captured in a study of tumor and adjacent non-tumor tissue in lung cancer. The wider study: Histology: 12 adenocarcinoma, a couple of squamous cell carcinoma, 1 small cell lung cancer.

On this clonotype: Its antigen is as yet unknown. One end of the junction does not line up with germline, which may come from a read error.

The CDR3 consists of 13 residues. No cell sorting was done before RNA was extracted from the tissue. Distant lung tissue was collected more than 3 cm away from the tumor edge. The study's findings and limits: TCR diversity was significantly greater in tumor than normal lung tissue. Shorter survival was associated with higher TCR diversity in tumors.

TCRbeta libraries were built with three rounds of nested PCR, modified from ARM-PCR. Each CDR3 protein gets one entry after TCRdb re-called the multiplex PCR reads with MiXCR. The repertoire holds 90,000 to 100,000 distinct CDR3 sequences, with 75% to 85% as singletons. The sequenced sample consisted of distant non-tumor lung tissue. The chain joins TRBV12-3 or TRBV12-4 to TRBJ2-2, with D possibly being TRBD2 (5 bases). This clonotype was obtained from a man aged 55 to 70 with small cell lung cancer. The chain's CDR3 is CVSSLGSTGEPFF. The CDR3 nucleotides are TGTGTCAGCAGTTTAGGGAGCACCGGGGAGCCGTTTTTT.